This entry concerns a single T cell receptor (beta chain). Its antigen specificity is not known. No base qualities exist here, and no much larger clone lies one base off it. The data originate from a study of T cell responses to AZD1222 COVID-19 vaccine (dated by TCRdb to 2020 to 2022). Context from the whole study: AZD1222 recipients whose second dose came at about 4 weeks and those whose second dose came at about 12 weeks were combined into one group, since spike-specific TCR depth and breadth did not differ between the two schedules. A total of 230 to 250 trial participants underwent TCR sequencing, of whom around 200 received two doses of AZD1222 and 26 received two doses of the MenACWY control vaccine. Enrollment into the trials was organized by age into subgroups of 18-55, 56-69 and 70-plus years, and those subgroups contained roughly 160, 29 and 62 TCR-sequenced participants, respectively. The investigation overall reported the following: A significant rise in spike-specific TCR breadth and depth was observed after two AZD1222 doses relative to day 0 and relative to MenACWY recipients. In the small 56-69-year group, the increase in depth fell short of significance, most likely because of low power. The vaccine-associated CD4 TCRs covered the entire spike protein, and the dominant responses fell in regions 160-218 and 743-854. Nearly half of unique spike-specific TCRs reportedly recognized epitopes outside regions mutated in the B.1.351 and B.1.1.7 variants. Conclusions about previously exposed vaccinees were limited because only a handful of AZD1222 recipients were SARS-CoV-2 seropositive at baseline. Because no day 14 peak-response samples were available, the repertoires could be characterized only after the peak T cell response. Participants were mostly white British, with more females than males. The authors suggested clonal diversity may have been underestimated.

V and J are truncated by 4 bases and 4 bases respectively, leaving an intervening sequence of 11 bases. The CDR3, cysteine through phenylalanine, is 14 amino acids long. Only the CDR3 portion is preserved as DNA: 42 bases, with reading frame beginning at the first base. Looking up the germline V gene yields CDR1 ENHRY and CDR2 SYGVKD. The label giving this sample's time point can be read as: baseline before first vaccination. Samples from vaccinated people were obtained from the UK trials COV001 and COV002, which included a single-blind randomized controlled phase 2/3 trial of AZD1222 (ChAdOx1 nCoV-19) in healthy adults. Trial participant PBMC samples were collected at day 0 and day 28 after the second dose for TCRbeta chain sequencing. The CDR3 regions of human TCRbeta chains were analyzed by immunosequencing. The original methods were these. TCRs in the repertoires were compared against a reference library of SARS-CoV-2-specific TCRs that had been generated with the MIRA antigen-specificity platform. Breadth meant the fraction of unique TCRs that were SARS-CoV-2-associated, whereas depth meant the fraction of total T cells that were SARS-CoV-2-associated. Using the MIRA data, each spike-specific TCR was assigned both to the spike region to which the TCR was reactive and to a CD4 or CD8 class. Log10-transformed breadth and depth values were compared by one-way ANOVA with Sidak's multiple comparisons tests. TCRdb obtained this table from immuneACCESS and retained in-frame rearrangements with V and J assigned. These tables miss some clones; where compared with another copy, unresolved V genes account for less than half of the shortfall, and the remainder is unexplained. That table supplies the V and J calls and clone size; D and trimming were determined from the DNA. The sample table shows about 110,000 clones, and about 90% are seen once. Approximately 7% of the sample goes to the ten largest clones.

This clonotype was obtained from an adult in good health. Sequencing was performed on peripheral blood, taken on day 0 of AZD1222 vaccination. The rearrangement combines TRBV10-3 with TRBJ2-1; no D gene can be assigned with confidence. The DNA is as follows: TGTGCCATCAGTGGACACGGTACATACAATGAGCAGTTCTTC. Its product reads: CAISGHGTYNEQFF.